This T cell receptor (beta chain) was identified during a study of cytomegalovirus exposure and HLA in healthy donors. Study details: Sequencing of about 200 million T cells in an earlier analysis found 95 million to 120 million unique TCR beta sequences.

Findings and limits, study-wide: In a later analysis, across HLA loci, associated TCR counts were highest for DRB1, lowest for HLA-C.

Both 60 Vbeta primers and 13 Jbeta primers went into the PCR. In the study's own analysis: An analysis that came later counted 60 million to 80 million unique TCR beta chains, approximately 10 million shared. Sequenced by immunoSEQ multiplex PCR; TCRdb stores in-frame clones only, minus some. That table furnishes V, J and clone size, whereas the DNA furnished D and trimming. The repertoire holds around 300,000 clones, around 65% seen once, with over 2% in the top ten. This CDR3 has 16 residues. V was pared by 0 bases and J by 2 bases, with 12 bases between. The germline V gene encodes CDR1 LGHNA and CDR2 YNFKEQ. As concerns this clone: The antigen is not known.

As for the donors, each was a healthy bone marrow donor. The specimen was PBMCs. The chain recombines TRBV4-2 with TRBJ2-3; D ambiguous. The sequence was obtained from a female donor in good health and CMV-seronegative. In DNA form, the CDR3 reads TGTGCCAGCAGCCAAGAGGCACAATTGGCCACAGATACGCAGTATTTT. It translates to CASSQEAQLATDTQYF.